A selection of T cell receptor beta chains follows, all from one sample in a study of CD8+ T cells in alopecia areata. Method: immunoSEQ multiplex PCR; TCRdb's copy keeps in-frame clones and lacks some. The sample has fewer than 250,000 clones; 50% to 70% are singletons. This material consisted of CD4+ T cells sorted from blood, taken at roughly week 49, from a patient treated with tofacitinib. Every receptor here comes from a human donor with alopecia areata. The conserved cysteine and the conserved F or W are not part of the CDR3 here.

V gene	CDR3 length	J gene	CDR3 protein
TRBV28	13	TRBJ1-6	ASSAYRGGNSPLH
TRBV7-2	11	TRBJ2-7	ASSRWTVREQY
TRBV7-8	12	TRBJ2-7	ASSTPGRPYEQY
TRBV12-5	10	TRBJ1-1	ASGLETGEAF
TRBV29-1	13	TRBJ2-7	SVEDRDRGRYEQY
TRBV4-3	13	TRBJ1-6	ASSQVENGNSPLH
TRBV29-1	11	TRBJ1-1	SVSDGVNTEAF
TRBV4-1	13	TRBJ2-7	ASSQTRTASYEQY
TRBV29-1	9	TRBJ1-1	SVGVNTEAF
TRBV11-2	12	TRBJ2-3	ASSLDRGTDTQY
TRBV30	10	TRBJ2-7	AWSTRDYEQY
TRBV29-1	13	TRBJ1-1	SANNRRQRGTEAF
TRBV30	10	TRBJ2-5	AWGAGAVTQY
TRBV29-1	10	TRBJ1-6	SVGQGDSPLH
TRBV4-1	15	TRBJ2-3	ASSQIHLGLQTDTQY
TRBV19	11	TRBJ2-2	ASSMLGSGELF
TRBV7-3	11	TRBJ2-5	ASSRSGVETQY
TRBV9	12	TRBJ2-7	ASSPRVVDYEQY